The 23 T cell receptor beta chains in this list originate from one sample, sequenced in a study of blood T cell repertoires in COVID-19. Only in-frame clones appear in the TCRdb table, and some are missing; sequencing was by immunoSEQ multiplex PCR. There are approximately 240,000 clones in the sample; about 93% occur only once, and approximately 2% lies in the top ten. The material sequenced was PBMCs or T cells enriched from blood (not recorded which). Receptors originate from a young woman who had recovered from COVID-19.

This rearrangement joins TRBV7-2 to TRBJ1-2; 7 nucleotides line up with TRBD1. Trimming removed 5 bases from V and 1 base from J; junction bases left unmatched: 10. The V gene's germline CDR1 is SGHTA and CDR2 FQGNSA. This CDR3 is 16 amino acids long. The CDR3 reads CASSPGGTVFNYGYTF. The CDR3 DNA reads as TGTGCCAGCAGCCCCGGCGGGACAGTGTTTAACTATGGCTACACCTTC.

This clone was counted only a few times. The chain employs TRBV6-5 and TRBJ1-1; TRBD1 might be the D (6 bases). CDR1 is MNHEY and CDR2 is SVGAGI in the germline V gene. The germline V and J ends were trimmed by 2 bases and 0 bases, with 13 bases remaining between them. This CDR3 comprises 16 residues. The chain's CDR3 is CASSYGGGGMNTEAFF. CDR3 bases: TGTGCCAGCAGTTACGGGGGGGGCGGGATGAACACTGAAGCTTTCTTT.

This clone was picked up one time. The rearrangement links TRBV5-1 to TRBJ2-7; D possibly corresponds to TRBD1 (5 bases). Trimming cost V 6 bases and J 3 bases, with 13 bases left between them. Germline CDR1 is SGHRS and CDR2 is YFSETQ. The CDR3 runs to 13 residues. CDR3 sequence reads: CASKKGAFYEQYF. The CDR3 coding sequence is TGCGCCAGCAAAAAAGGGGCATTCTACGAGCAGTACTTC.

The chain combines TRBV3-1 (or the pseudogene TRBV3-2) with TRBJ1-4, with unresolved D. Trimming cost V 5 bases and J 3 bases, with 10 bases left between them. The CDR3 covers 14 residues. From germline, CDR1 is LGHDT and CDR2 YNNKEL (reference sequence). The CDR3 protein is CASSTPGANEKLFF. In DNA, the CDR3 is TGTGCCAGCAGCACGCCGGGAGCTAATGAAAAACTGTTTTTT.

The CDR3: CASSLRGTGDSPLHF. The CDR3 nucleotides are TGCGCCAGCAGCTTAAGGGGGACAGGGGATTCACCCCTCCACTTT. The genes are TRBV5-1 and TRBJ1-6, with 10 bases lining up with TRBD1. CDR3 size: 15 residues. V was pared by 2 bases and J by 8 bases, with 4 bases of the junction left unmatched. Germline CDR1 SGHRS, CDR2 YFSETQ.

The chain has TRBV6-1 and TRBJ2-1; 14 bases fit TRBD2. After removal of 3 bases from V and 0 bases from J, the junction contained 4 bases not matched to a gene. CDR1 and CDR2 (germline): MNHNS, SASEGT. CDR3 size: 18 residues. The DNA of the CDR3 is TGTGCCAGCAGTGACAGGACTAGCGGGAGGAGCTCCTACAATGAGCAGTTCTTC. It codes for CASSDRTSGRSSYNEQFF.

The J gene is TRBJ2-3, the V gene TRBV7-3; a weak D match, TRBD1 (6 bases). The germline V gene has CDR1 SGHTA and CDR2 FQGTGA. V lost 4 bases and J 1 base, leaving 9 bases between the germline ends. The CDR3 extends over 14 amino acids. The CDR3 region has the DNA TGTGCCAGCAGCTCAGGGGTCGGCACAGATACGCAGTATTTT. Protein product: CASSSGVGTDTQYF.

The chain carries TRBV9 and TRBJ1-2; 8 bases align to TRBD1. The CDR3 loop spans 14 amino acids. J was trimmed by 8 bases and V by 0 bases; bases with no gene match: 6. Germline V gives CDR1 SGDLS, CDR2 YYNGEE. The CDR3: CASSVDLTGVGYTF. CDR3 sequence (DNA): TGTGCCAGCAGCGTAGATTTGACAGGGGTGGGCTACACCTTC.

The chain recombines TRBV5-1 with TRBJ1-6; 7 nucleotides align to TRBD1. Germline-derived CDR1 and CDR2 are SGHRS and YFSETQ. CDR3 size: 15 residues. V lost 1 base, J lost 8 bases, and 6 bases stayed unmatched. CDR3 nucleotides: TGCGCCAGCAGCTTGTGGTTTACAGGGGATTCACCCCTCCACTTT. Its translation is CASSLWFTGDSPLHF.

The chain recombines TRBV6-4 with TRBJ1-6; D is ambiguous. Trimming took 0 bases from V and 7 from J, leaving 4 bases between them. This CDR3 contains 13 residues. From germline, CDR1 is MRHNA and CDR2 SNTAGT. CDR3 in DNA: TGTGCCAGCAGTGACTCAGAGAATTCACCCCTCCACTTT. As protein: CASSDSENSPLHF.

V is TRBV5-1 and J is TRBJ2-7; TRBD1 agrees at 10 bases. In germline, CDR1 is SGHRS, CDR2 YFSETQ. The CDR3 runs 16 residues. V shed 0 bases and J 4 bases; nucleotides not matched to a gene: 7. CDR3: CASSLGTGGNRYEQYF. The CDR3 nucleotides are TGCGCCAGCAGCTTGGGGACAGGGGGAAATCGTTACGAGCAGTACTTC.

The CDR3 loop is CASSPRASGSPSEQYF. The CDR3 DNA reads as TGTGCCAGCAGTCCGAGAGCCTCCGGCTCCCCTAGCGAGCAGTACTTC. The V call is TRBV27, the J call TRBJ2-7; no clear D. V lost 5 bases and J 6 bases, leaving 23 bases between the germline ends. CDR1 MNHEY and CDR2 SMNVEV come from the germline V gene (reference sequence). This CDR3 spans 16 amino acids.

The V and J genes are TRBV27 and TRBJ2-4; D uncertain. Germline CDR1 is MNHEY and CDR2 is SMNVEV (reference sequence). The CDR3 contains 14 residues. V dropped 0 bases and J dropped 0 bases, with 3 bases sitting between them. The CDR3 region is CASSLSIAKNIQYF. The CDR3 bases are TGTGCCAGCAGTTTATCCATAGCCAAAAACATTCAGTACTTC.

The chain has TRBV19 and TRBJ2-5; TRBD2 matches at 7 bases. Germline CDR1 and CDR2: LNHDA and SQIVND (reference sequence). Germline trimming cut 5 bases from V and 5 bases from J; bases unmatched to any gene: 11. The CDR3 has 15 amino acids. The CDR3 region is CASSLGGSGGETQYF. CDR3 bases: TGTGCCAGTAGTTTGGGCGGGAGCGGAGGTGAGACCCAGTACTTC.

The rearrangement joins TRBV13 to TRBJ2-1; 10 bases fit TRBD2. Trimming at V came to 5 bases and at J to 8 bases, leaving 3 bases not matched to a gene. Per the germline V gene, CDR1 is PRHDT and CDR2 is FYEKMQ (reference sequence). The CDR3 loop spans 13 amino acids. The CDR3 loop is CASSPGTSDEQFF. The CDR3 DNA follows: TGTGCCAGCAGCCCCGGGACTAGCGATGAGCAGTTCTTC. The full variable domain, with the rest looked up from reference TRBV13 and TRBJ2-1, is AAGVIQSPRHLIKEKRETATLKCYPIPRHDTVYWYQQGPGQDPQFLISFYEKMQSDKGSIPDRFSAQQFSDYHSELNMSSLELGDSALYFCASSPGTSDEQFFGPGTRLTVL.

This rearrangement joins TRBV25-1 to TRBJ1-1; 8 nucleotides agree with TRBD1. The CDR3 is 16 residues long. Germline V gene sequence: CDR1 MGHDK, CDR2 SYGVNS. The J segment lost 1 base and the V segment lost 5 bases, leaving 9 bases of the junction unmatched. For the CDR3, the DNA is TGTGCCAGCAGTCCGATTAGACAGGGGAAGAACACTGAAGCTTTCTTT. This gives the protein CASSPIRQGKNTEAFF.

The CDR3 protein is CASSLGRGGTVSGANVLTF. The CDR3 DNA sequence: TGTGCCAGCAGCTTAGGAAGAGGCGGGACAGTATCTGGGGCCAACGTCCTGACTTTC. The chain joins TRBV7-6 to TRBJ2-6; possibly TRBD1 for D (7 bases). V lost 1 base to trimming and J lost 1 base, with 17 bases between them. The germline CDR1 and CDR2 sequences are SGHVS and FNYEAQ. The CDR3 length is 19 residues.

V is TRBV2 and J is TRBJ1-5; D is perhaps TRBD1 (5 bases). CDR3 length: 15 amino acids. Trimming stripped 6 bases from V and 0 bases from J, with 12 bases between. CDR1 is SNHLY and CDR2 is FYNNEI in the germline V gene. The CDR3 nucleotides are TGTGCCAGCAGCGAGACAGACAATAGCAATCAGCCCCAGCATTTT. It codes for CASSETDNSNQPQHF.

The V and J genes are TRBV18 and TRBJ1-3; no reliable D call. The length of the CDR3 is 16 residues. V gave up 5 bases and J gave up 0 bases, with 14 bases separating them. From germline, CDR1 is KGHSH and CDR2 LQKENI. The CDR3 spells CASSFTDGGSGNTIYF. Written as DNA, the CDR3 is TGTGCCAGCTCATTTACTGACGGCGGCTCTGGAAACACCATATATTTT.

This clone was counted a single time. This chain uses TRBV2 with TRBJ1-2, with 10 bases that match TRBD1. This CDR3 has 17 residues. The V gene's germline CDR1 is SNHLY and CDR2 FYNNEI. V lost 6 bases, J lost 2 bases, and 12 bases stayed unmatched. Here the CDR3 reads CASSPLPDRGRNYGYTF. DNA for the CDR3: TGTGCCAGCAGCCCGCTACCTGACAGGGGGCGAAACTATGGCTACACCTTC.

This chain uses TRBV7-9 with TRBJ1-2; D might be TRBD1 (5 bases). Germline V gene lookup returns CDR1 SEHNR and CDR2 FQNEAQ (reference sequence). V was clipped by 1 base and J by 8 bases, with 11 bases between them. The CDR3 runs 13 residues. CDR3 sequence: CASSLGEPGGYTF. The CDR3 nucleotides read TGTGCCAGCAGCTTAGGAGAACCAGGGGGCTACACCTTC.

The rearrangement joins TRBV19 to TRBJ2-3; TRBD1 might be the D (5 bases). The V end lost 2 bases, the J end lost 0 bases, and 9 bases lay between the germline ends. The germline V gene has CDR1 LNHDA and CDR2 SQIVND (reference sequence). The CDR3 covers 15 residues. The CDR3 DNA reads as TGTGCCAGTAGTATATGGGGCGGTAGCACAGATACGCAGTATTTT. Residues: CASSIWGGSTDTQYF.

The chain links TRBV10-3 to TRBJ2-1; D unresolved. V was clipped by 6 bases and J by 6 bases, with 6 bases between them. This CDR3 contains 11 residues. The germline CDR1 and CDR2 sequences are ENHRY and SYGVKD. CDR3 sequence: CAIRAVNEQFF. The CDR3 DNA sequence: TGTGCCATCAGAGCCGTCAATGAGCAGTTCTTC.